This is a list of T cell receptor beta chains from one sample in a study of blood T cell repertoires in COVID-19. The data were produced by immunoSEQ multiplex PCR, yet TCRdb's version contains in-frame clones alone and is incomplete. The sample consists of tens of thousands of clones, around nine tenths of them appearing once. The sequencing sample was made of peripheral blood. All receptors derive from a human donor in a cohort sampled during active COVID-19. Each CDR3 is given with its conserved first and last residue. Fields, in order: J gene, V gene, D gene, clone size, CDR3 protein, CDR3 DNA. D genes are given only for firm matches. Clone size appears in some rows only: once, few, many, or a class for an expanded clone.

TRBJ2-7	TRBV11-3	.	once	CASSLGGEGHYEQYF	TGTGCCAGCAGCTTAGGCGGTGAGGGCCACTACGAGCAGTACTTC
TRBJ1-4	TRBV5-6	.	.	CASSYRLTTNEKLFF	TGTGCCAGCAGCTACAGGTTGACAACTAATGAAAAACTGTTTTTT
TRBJ2-7	TRBV28	TRBD2	.	CASSRARLAGGPHEQYF	TGTGCCAGCAGCCGCGCTCGCCTAGCGGGAGGGCCCCACGAGCAGTACTTC
TRBJ2-3	TRBV19	TRBD2	once	CASIGDYLSTDTQYF	TGTGCCAGTATCGGGGACTACCTGAGCACAGATACGCAGTATTTT
TRBJ2-1	TRBV5-1	TRBD2	.	CASTAGSYNEQFF	TGCGCCAGCACAGCGGGAAGCTACAATGAGCAGTTCTTC
TRBJ2-7	TRBV27	.	once	CASSPNSYEQYF	TGTGCCAGCAGTCCGAACAGCTACGAGCAGTACTTC
TRBJ1-5	TRBV6-6	.	.	CASREVNQPQHF	TGTGCCAGCCGTGAGGTAAATCAGCCCCAGCATTTT
TRBJ2-1	TRBV6-5	.	.	CATGGTFVIEQFF	TGTGCCACCGGAGGGACCTTCGTTATTGAGCAGTTCTTC
TRBJ2-1	TRBV5-4	TRBD2	.	CASSPTSGTSYNEQFF	TGTGCCAGCAGCCCGACTAGCGGGACGAGTTACAATGAGCAGTTCTTC
TRBJ2-7	TRBV7-8	TRBD2	.	CASSPIYGGGSYEQYF	TGTGCCAGCAGCCCCATTTATGGCGGGGGCTCCTACGAGCAGTACTTC
TRBJ1-2	TRBV18	.	.	CASSPSIQHRNYGYTF	TGTGCCAGCTCACCATCGATACAACACAGGAACTATGGCTACACCTTC
TRBJ2-3	TRBV21-1	.	.	CASSNGGSTDTQYF	TGTGCCAGCAGCAATGGCGGGAGCACAGATACGCAGTATTTT
TRBJ1-5	TRBV30	.	.	CAWGGQILRQPQHF	TGTGCCTGGGGTGGACAGATCCTCCGTCAGCCCCAGCATTTT
TRBJ1-2	TRBV30	.	.	CAWSPQGLYGYTF	TGTGCCTGGAGCCCGCAGGGGCTTTATGGCTACACCTTC
TRBJ2-1	TRBV2	TRBD1	.	CASRLRDRGGNEQFF	TGTGCCAGCAGACTCCGGGACAGGGGAGGAAATGAGCAGTTCTTC
TRBJ1-4	TRBV7-9	TRBD1	once	CASSQGQGGLLFF	TGTGCCAGCAGCCAAGGACAGGGAGGTTTGCTGTTTTTT
TRBJ1-1	TRBV27	.	.	CASSAGSALDTEAFF	TGTGCCAGCAGTGCAGGGTCGGCCCTGGACACTGAAGCTTTCTTT
TRBJ2-5	TRBV5-1	.	.	CASSLVGDYQETQYF	TGCGCCAGCAGCTTGGTGGGTGACTACCAAGAGACCCAGTACTTC
TRBJ2-1	TRBV6-6	TRBD2	.	CASLTGTSGDNEQFF	TGTGCCAGTTTAACCGGGACTAGCGGAGACAATGAGCAGTTCTTC
TRBJ2-3	TRBV11-2	TRBD2	.	CASSFTGGLSTDTQYF	TGTGCCAGCAGCTTTACGGGAGGCCTAAGCACAGATACGCAGTATTTT
TRBJ2-7	TRBV11-2	.	.	CASSLVRFVTSEQYF	TGTGCCAGCAGCTTAGTGAGGTTCGTGACTAGCGAGCAGTACTTC
TRBJ2-1	TRBV12-3/TRBV12-4	.	.	CASSLSTYNEQFF	TGTGCCAGCAGTCTCTCTACCTACAATGAGCAGTTCTTC
TRBJ2-2	TRBV19	TRBD2	once	CASSISTLGLAGANTGELFF	TGTGCCAGTAGTATTTCAACGCTGGGACTAGCGGGCGCGAACACCGGGGAGCTGTTTTTT
TRBJ1-6	TRBV3-1/TRBV3-2	.	.	CASSQELESRWPLHF	TGTGCCAGCAGCCAAGAATTAGAGAGCCGGTGGCCCCTCCACTTT
TRBJ2-6	TRBV28	.	.	CAGGPSGANVLTF	TGTGCCGGCGGGCCCTCCGGGGCCAACGTCCTGACTTTC
TRBJ2-1	TRBV30	.	.	CAWSVVDLFREQFF	TGTGCCTGGAGTGTAGTAGATTTATTTCGTGAGCAGTTCTTC
TRBJ2-1	TRBV6-2/TRBV6-3	TRBD1	.	CASSFASRDRLHNEQFF	TGTGCCAGCAGTTTCGCTAGCCGGGACAGGTTACACAATGAGCAGTTCTTC
TRBJ2-3	TRBV18	.	.	CASSPPSGGTDTQYF	TGTGCCAGCTCACCACCGTCGGGGGGCACAGATACGCAGTATTTT
TRBJ2-2	TRBV5-1	.	.	CASQVLDSNTGELFF	TGCGCCAGCCAAGTTTTGGACTCGAACACCGGGGAGCTGTTTTTT